The clone carrying this T cell receptor (beta chain) was found a few times. Its antigen is undetermined. In the PCR, 60 Vbeta and 13 Jbeta primers were used. Using immunoSEQ multiplex PCR, the repertoire was profiled, and TCRdb retains in-frame clones only, with some absent. The sample has about 120,000 clones; 81% are singletons. The data derive from a study of cytomegalovirus exposure and HLA in healthy donors. V lost 10 bases and J 9 bases, leaving 24 bases between the germline ends. Germline assignment: CDR1 LNHDA and CDR2 SQIVND (reference sequence). The CDR3 has 14 residues. Study-wide results and caveats: A later analysis appeared to link common viral pathogens to several of the most significant clusters.

Material for sequencing was PBMCs. The clonotype originates from a woman younger than 45 in good health and CMV-seronegative. The chain combines TRBV19 with TRBJ1-1, with unresolved D. CDR3 sequence reads: CATAKIDGEIKAFF. The CDR3 coding sequence is TGTGCCACCGCAAAAATCGACGGGGAAATAAAAGCTTTCTTT.